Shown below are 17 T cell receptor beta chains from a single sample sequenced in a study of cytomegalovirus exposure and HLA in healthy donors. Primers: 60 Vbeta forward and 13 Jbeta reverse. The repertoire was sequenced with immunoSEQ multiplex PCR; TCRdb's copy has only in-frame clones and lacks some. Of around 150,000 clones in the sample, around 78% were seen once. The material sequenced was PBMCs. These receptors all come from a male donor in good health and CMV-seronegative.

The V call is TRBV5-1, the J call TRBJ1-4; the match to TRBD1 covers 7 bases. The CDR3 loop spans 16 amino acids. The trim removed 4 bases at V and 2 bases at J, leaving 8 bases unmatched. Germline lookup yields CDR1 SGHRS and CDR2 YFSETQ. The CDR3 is CASSPGQTATNEKLFF. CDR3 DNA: TGCGCCAGCAGCCCGGGACAGACGGCGACTAATGAAAAACTGTTTTTT.

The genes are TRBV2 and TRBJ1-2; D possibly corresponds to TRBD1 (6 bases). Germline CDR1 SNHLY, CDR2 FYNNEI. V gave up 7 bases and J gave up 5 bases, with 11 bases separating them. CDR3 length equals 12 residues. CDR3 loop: CASTQGLYGYTF. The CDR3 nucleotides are TGTGCCAGCACACAGGGATTGTATGGCTACACCTTC.

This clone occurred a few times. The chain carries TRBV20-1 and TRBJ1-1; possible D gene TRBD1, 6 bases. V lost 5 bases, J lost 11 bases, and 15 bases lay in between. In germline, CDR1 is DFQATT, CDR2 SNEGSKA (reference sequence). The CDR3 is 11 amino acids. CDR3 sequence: CSASRGGSAFF. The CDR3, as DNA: TGCAGTGCTTCAAGGGGGGGGTCGGCTTTCTTT.

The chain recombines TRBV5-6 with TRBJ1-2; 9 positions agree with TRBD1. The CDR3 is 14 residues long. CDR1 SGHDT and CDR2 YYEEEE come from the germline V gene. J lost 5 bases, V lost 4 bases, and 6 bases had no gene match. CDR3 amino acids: CASSPDRGWYGYTF. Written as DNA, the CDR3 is TGTGCCAGCAGCCCGGACAGGGGTTGGTATGGCTACACCTTC.

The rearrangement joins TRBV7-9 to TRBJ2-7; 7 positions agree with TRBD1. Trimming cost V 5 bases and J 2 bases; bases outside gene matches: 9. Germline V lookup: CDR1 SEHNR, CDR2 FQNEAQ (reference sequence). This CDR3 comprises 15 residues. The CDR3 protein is CASSRWTGEPYEQYF. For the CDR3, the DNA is TGTGCCAGCAGCCGGTGGACAGGAGAGCCCTACGAGCAGTACTTC.

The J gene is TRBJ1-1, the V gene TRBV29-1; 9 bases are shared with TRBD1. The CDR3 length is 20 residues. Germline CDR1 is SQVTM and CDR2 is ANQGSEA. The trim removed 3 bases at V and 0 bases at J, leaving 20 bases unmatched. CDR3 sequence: CSVDTMGQGSSSAMNTEAFF. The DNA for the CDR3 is TGCAGCGTTGATACCATGGGACAGGGCTCGAGTTCCGCCATGAACACTGAAGCTTTCTTT.

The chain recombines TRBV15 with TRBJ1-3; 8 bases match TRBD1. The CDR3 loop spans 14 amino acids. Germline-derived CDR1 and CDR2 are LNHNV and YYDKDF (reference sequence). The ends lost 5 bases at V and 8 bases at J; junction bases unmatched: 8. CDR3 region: CATSDRGMLDTIYF. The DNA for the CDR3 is TGTGCCACCAGCGACAGGGGAATGTTAGACACCATATATTTT.

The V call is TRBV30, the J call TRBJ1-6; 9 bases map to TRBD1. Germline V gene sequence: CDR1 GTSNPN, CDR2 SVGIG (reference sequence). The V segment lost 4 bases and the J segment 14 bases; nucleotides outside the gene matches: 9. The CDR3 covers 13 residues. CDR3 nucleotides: TGTGCCTGGACTGGGACAGGGAAAGTCACCCTCCACTTT. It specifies CAWTGTGKVTLHF.

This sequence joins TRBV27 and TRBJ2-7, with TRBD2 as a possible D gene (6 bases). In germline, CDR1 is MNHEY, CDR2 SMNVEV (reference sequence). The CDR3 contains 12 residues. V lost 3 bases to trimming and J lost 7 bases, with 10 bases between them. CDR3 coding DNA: TGTGCCAGCAGTTTCACTGGGAGGGAGCAGTACTTC. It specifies CASSFTGREQYF.

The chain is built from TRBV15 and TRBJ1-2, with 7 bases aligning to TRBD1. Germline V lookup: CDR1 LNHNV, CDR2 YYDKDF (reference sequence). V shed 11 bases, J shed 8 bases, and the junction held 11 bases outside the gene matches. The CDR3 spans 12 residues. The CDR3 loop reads CAPGGPDRGYTF. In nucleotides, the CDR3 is TGTGCCCCGGGGGGGCCGGACAGGGGCTACACCTTC.

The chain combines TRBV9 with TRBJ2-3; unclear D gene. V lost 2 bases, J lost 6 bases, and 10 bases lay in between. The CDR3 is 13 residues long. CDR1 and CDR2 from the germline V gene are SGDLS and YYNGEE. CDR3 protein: CASSVLLPDTQYF. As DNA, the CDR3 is TGTGCCAGCAGCGTTCTTCTCCCCGATACGCAGTATTTT.

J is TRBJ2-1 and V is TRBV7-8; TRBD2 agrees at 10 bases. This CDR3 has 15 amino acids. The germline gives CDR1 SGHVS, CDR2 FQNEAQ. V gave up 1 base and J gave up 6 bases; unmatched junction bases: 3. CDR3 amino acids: CASSLGLAGVNEQFF. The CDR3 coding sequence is TGTGCCAGCAGCTTAGGCCTAGCGGGAGTCAATGAGCAGTTCTTC.

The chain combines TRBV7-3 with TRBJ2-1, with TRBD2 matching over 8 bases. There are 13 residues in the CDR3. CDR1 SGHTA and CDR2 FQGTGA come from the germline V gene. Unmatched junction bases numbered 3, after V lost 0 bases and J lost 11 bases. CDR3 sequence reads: CASSLTLAVKQFF. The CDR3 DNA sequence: TGTGCCAGCAGCTTAACACTAGCGGTAAAGCAGTTCTTC.

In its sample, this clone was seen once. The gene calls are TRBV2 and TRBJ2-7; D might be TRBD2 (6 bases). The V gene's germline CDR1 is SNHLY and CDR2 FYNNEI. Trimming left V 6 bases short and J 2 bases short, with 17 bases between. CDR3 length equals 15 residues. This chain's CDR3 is CASRRDSSSTYEQYF. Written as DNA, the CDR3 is TGTGCCAGCAGACGGGACTCCAGTTCTACCTACGAGCAGTACTTC. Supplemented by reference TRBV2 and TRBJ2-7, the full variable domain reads EPEVTQTPSHQVTQMGQEVILRCVPISNHLYFYWYRQILGQKVEFLVSFYNNEISEKSEIFDDQFSVERPDGSNFTLKIRSTKLEDSAMYFCASRRDSSSTYEQYFGPGTRLTVT.

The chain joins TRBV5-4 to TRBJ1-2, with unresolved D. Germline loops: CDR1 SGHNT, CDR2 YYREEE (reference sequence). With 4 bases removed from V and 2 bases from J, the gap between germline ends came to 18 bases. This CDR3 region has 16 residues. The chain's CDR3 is CASSPPGIGANYGYTF. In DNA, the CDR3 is TGTGCCAGCAGCCCGCCGGGGATTGGAGCGAACTATGGCTACACCTTC. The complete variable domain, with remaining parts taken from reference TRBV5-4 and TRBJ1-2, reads ETGVTQSPTHLIKTRGQQVTLRCSSQSGHNTVSWYQQALGQGPQFIFQYYREEENGRGNFPPRFSGLQFPNYSSELNVNALELDDSALYLCASSPPGIGANYGYTFGSGTRLTVV.

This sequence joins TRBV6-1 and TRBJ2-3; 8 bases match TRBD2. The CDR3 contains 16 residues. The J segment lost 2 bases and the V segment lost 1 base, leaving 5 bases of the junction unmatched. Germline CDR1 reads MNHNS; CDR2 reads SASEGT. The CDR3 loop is CASSEEAGVDTDTQYF. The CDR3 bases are TGTGCCAGCAGTGAAGAAGCGGGGGTAGACACAGATACGCAGTATTTT.

CDR3 in DNA: TGCGCCGGAAAGGGACACTCGAACACTGAAGCTTTCTTT. Its protein product is CAGKGHSNTEAFF. V gene TRBV10-2 combines with J gene TRBJ1-1; D is perhaps TRBD1 (6 bases). V was cut by 11 bases and J by 1 base, with 14 bases left in between. This CDR3 comprises 13 residues. From germline, CDR1 is WSHSY and CDR2 SAAADI.